The present TCR beta chain was sequenced within a study of shared clonotypes between healthy human individuals. Germline CDR1 reads SGHKS; CDR2 reads YYEKEE (reference sequence). V dropped 0 bases and J dropped 2 bases, with 6 bases sitting between them. CDR3 size: 13 residues. CD45RO-negative, CCR7-positively selected cells formed the naive CD8 fraction, excluding terminally differentiated effector memory CD45RA+ cells. The donors were adults (healthy and HIV-negative) with no recent acute infections or vaccinations. Original processing notes: ImmunoSEQ output lacked quality scores and full-length reads, limiting matched filtering. Sequencing was performed with immunoSEQ multiplex PCR; in TCRdb, only in-frame clones are kept and a portion is missing. The V and J calls and the clone size are those of that table, but D and trimming were determined from the DNA. The sample includes around 2,000,000 clones, about 92% seen only once; the top ten take about 1.8%.

About this clone itself: Its antigen is as yet unknown.

The study, taken as a whole, reports: Measured sharing among donors was expected to vary with sequencing depth. A handful of donors had around 5.2% of their naive CD4 clonotypes in common.

This TCR was recovered from a man between 18 and 29 years old in good health. Some clones in this sample may be carry-over from other donors' samples. The chain links TRBV5-5 to TRBJ2-7; D gene unclear. The sequencing input was naive CD8+ T cells from PBMCs. CDR3 DNA: TGTGCCAGCAGCTTGGGAAGGGCCTACGAGCAGTACTTC. It encodes CASSLGRAYEQYF.